The TCR beta chain described here comes from a study of cytomegalovirus exposure and HLA in healthy donors. V was cut by 4 bases and J by 5 bases, with 15 bases left in between. The CDR3 loop spans 15 amino acids. Germline loops: CDR1 LNHDA, CDR2 SQIVND (reference sequence). Note on this clone: Antigen unknown.

Findings and caveats of the study: Immune exposure data for these donors was limited to CMV serostatus.

The PCR contained 60 Vbeta and 13 Jbeta primers. TCRdb's table, derived via immunoSEQ multiplex PCR, lists solely in-frame clones and lacks some. The data contain fewer than 110,000 clones, around four fifths of them singletons. This clonotype originated in a man aged 25-45 years in good health and CMV-seronegative. The chain uses TRBV19 and TRBJ1-5; TRBD1 might be the D (5 bases). Sequenced: PBMCs. CDR3 DNA: TGTGCCAGTAGTAAATACAGGCCCCCCCATCAGCCCCAGCATTTT. It yields the protein CASSKYRPPHQPQHF.